Sequencing of this TCR beta chain was carried out in a study of blood T cell repertoires in COVID-19. Study summary: T cells, B-cell-depleted T cells, or PBMCs provided the cDNA or gDNA that served as material.

Participants spanned ages about 18 to 100 years and resided in roughly 26 US areas. Measured with immunoSEQ multiplex PCR; TCRdb has only the in-frame clones, and not every one. The profile shows about 200,000 clones, 86% of them singletons. Sequencing was done on a sample of PBMCs or T cells enriched from blood (not recorded which). The origin of this receptor is a woman aged 25 to 39 who had been exposed to COVID-19.

Here the CDR3 DNA reads TGTGCCAGCAGCCAAGACTTCACAGGGGTTTACGAGCAGTACTTC. Translation: CASSQDFTGVYEQYF. The chain joins TRBV3-1 (or the pseudogene TRBV3-2) to TRBJ2-7; TRBD1 aligns across 7 bases. The trim removed 0 bases at V and 4 bases at J, leaving 6 bases unmatched. Germline V gene lookup returns CDR1 LGHDT and CDR2 YNNKEL (reference sequence). The CDR3 length is 15 residues.